These T cell receptor beta chains were read from a single sample in a study of beta chain features in type 1 diabetes. Sequencing used immunoSEQ multiplex PCR; TCRdb keeps in-frame clones, though not all of them. This table has some 270,000 clones, approximately 10% appearing once. The specimen was naive CD4+ T cells from blood. All receptors derive from a man aged 25-45 years with type 1 diabetes. CDR3s include the opening cysteine and the closing phenylalanine or tryptophan. D genes are given only for firm matches. Size tells how often a clone was seen (once, few, many) or the class of an expanded clone, and some rows leave it out.

j_call clone_size v_call d_call cdr3_aa
TRBJ2-7 few TRBV7-2 TRBD1 CASSLQGAGYEQYF
TRBJ1-6 many TRBV30 TRBD1 CAWDRAPNSPLHF
TRBJ1-6 NA TRBV18 NA CASSPRDTGSGGSPLHF
TRBJ1-2 NA TRBV2 NA CASSRGSAGYGYTF
TRBJ1-1 NA TRBV19 TRBD1 CASRVGQSNTEAFF
TRBJ2-5 NA TRBV9 TRBD2 CASSVSGKETQYF
TRBJ2-1 few TRBV5-1 TRBD1 CASSLARTGGNEQFF
TRBJ2-5 NA TRBV7-9 NA CASSFPDWETQYF
TRBJ1-1 few TRBV7-6 TRBD1 CASSQGQGRSEAFF
TRBJ1-2 NA TRBV5-6 NA CASSLVSTAGDYGYTF
TRBJ1-2 NA TRBV28 NA CASTTLEVGYTF
TRBJ2-7 few TRBV25-1 TRBD1 CASGQGLGLYF
TRBJ2-2 few TRBV23-1 NA CASSQSPRHTGELFF
TRBJ2-1 NA TRBV9 TRBD2 CASSYSGVIYNEQFF
TRBJ2-7 few TRBV5-4 TRBD1 CASRADRGVYEQYF
TRBJ1-5 few TRBV29-1 NA CSVLDGNQPQHF
TRBJ2-5 NA TRBV10-3 TRBD1 CATSTGTEETQYF
TRBJ2-1 NA TRBV6-5 TRBD2 CASTLGSGVAEQFF
TRBJ1-6 NA TRBV7-9 NA CASSTTEYNSPLHF
TRBJ2-3 NA TRBV5-4 NA CASSRHGQSGLPDTQYF
TRBJ1-1 few TRBV15 NA CATSRVRGNTEAFF
TRBJ1-5 NA TRBV9 NA CASSVGTDTIQPQHF
TRBJ2-7 NA TRBV6-5 NA CASKLDWSSYEQYF
TRBJ2-3 NA TRBV18 TRBD1 CASSLIRGSARTDTQYF
TRBJ2-5 few TRBV25-1 TRBD1 CASSERRQGFAAQETQYF
TRBJ2-2 few TRBV15 NA CATSSLAGELFF
TRBJ2-2 NA TRBV10-3 NA CAISEPQDTGELFF
TRBJ2-5 few TRBV4-3 TRBD1 CASSQVGTGGETQYF
TRBJ2-7 few TRBV14 NA CASSPWTIYEQYF
TRBJ2-7 few TRBV9 NA CASSVGYRDGYEQYF
TRBJ2-7 NA TRBV7-8 TRBD1 CASSTRTGVGEQYF
TRBJ2-1 NA TRBV19 NA CASRSGAVYEQFF
TRBJ1-1 NA TRBV7-2 NA CASSLAQGTAFF
TRBJ1-5 once TRBV6-5 TRBD1 CASSPGGSNQPQHF
TRBJ2-2 few TRBV18 TRBD1 CASSPPGTGTNTGELFF
TRBJ2-3 NA TRBV7-3 NA CASSLRSREDTQYF
TRBJ2-2 NA TRBV7-2 NA CASSLLAGANTGELFF
TRBJ2-7 few TRBV7-9 NA CASSPGGRGRAYEQYF
TRBJ1-3 NA TRBV7-9 NA CASSLRGSGNTIYF
TRBJ2-3 few TRBV5-1 NA CASSPLYTQYF
TRBJ1-1 few TRBV19 NA CASSHRRNTEAFF
TRBJ2-7 few TRBV4-2 TRBD1 CASSQPGTGAYEQYF
TRBJ2-7 NA TRBV11-2 NA CASSTRTSYEQYF
TRBJ2-5 NA TRBV9 NA CASSVGGTEETQYF
TRBJ2-7 NA TRBV18 TRBD1 CASSSRQGSIRDEQYF
TRBJ2-1 few TRBV25-1 TRBD2 CASSDEAGGYNEQFF
TRBJ2-7 NA TRBV18 NA CASSPPKGNEQYF
TRBJ1-5 few TRBV5-8 NA CASSLPLRNQPQHF
TRBJ1-2 few TRBV9 NA CASSQRPEGEINYGYTF
TRBJ1-2 NA TRBV5-1 NA CASSPWTASNYGYTF
TRBJ2-3 few TRBV11-2 TRBD2 CASSPGTSGGAVADTQYF
TRBJ1-1 NA TRBV4-2 NA CASSQDSHAIEAFF
TRBJ1-2 few TRBV29-1 NA CSVSGTHNYGYTF
TRBJ2-3 NA TRBV5-6 NA CASSRSDTQYF
TRBJ2-1 NA TRBV25-1 TRBD1 CASSEAPPGQGIF
TRBJ2-1 few TRBV30 NA CAWSPLNEQFF
TRBJ2-1 few TRBV27 NA CASSLWGASSYNEQFF
TRBJ2-6 few TRBV2 NA CASRDRSGANVLTF
TRBJ1-4 NA TRBV29-1 TRBD1 CSVDTGQGARALFF